This TCR beta chain comes out of a study of T cell changes during pregnancy in multiple sclerosis (dated by TCRdb to the late 2010s). Notes on the research overall: The study looked at changes in the T cell repertoire across pregnancy in women with multiple sclerosis.

To note about this clone: What this receptor recognizes is not known. No base qualities exist here, and no much larger clone lies one base off it.

The library was obtained by the immunoSEQ multiplex PCR assay. Here the immuneACCESS table is served through TCRdb, limited to in-frame sequences with V and J called. Missing clones are a known gap in these copies; in checked studies unresolved V genes cover under half, and the rest lacks a known reason. Within this sample are about 98,000 clones, with approximately 90% of them counted one time only. Approximately 2.2% of the sample is in the top ten clones. The germline V gene sets CDR1 to SGHTA and CDR2 to FQGTGA. Measured from the cysteine to the phenylalanine, the CDR3 is 13 residues long. The DNA shown is the 39-base CDR3, in frame from base 1. Trimmed from V: 3 bases; trimmed from J: 4 bases; junction bases lacking a gene match: 1.

Sequenced material: peripheral blood, taken after pregnancy. The rearranged segments are TRBV7-3 and TRBJ1-1, and 8 junctional nucleotides match TRBD1. The TCR was taken from a female donor in good health, enrolled as a control in a pregnancy study. The nucleotides are TGTGCCAGCAGCTTTGACAGGGGCACTGAAGCTTTCTTT. Its protein reads: CASSFDRGTEAFF.